Following are 15 T cell receptor beta chains from one sample sequenced in a study of cytomegalovirus exposure and HLA in healthy donors. This PCR relied on a set of 60 Vbeta primers and 13 Jbeta primers. The table came from immunoSEQ multiplex PCR; TCRdb's copy has only in-frame clones and leaves some out. The sample comprises around 190,000 clones, around 77% of which are singletons, and over 2% rests with the top ten. Sequenced input: PBMCs. Receptor source: a man aged 55-75 years in good health and CMV-seronegative.

This chain joins TRBV9 and TRBJ1-1; TRBD1 matches at 10 bases. CDR1 and CDR2 (germline): SGDLS, YYNGEE. CDR3 length: 14 amino acids. J lost 4 bases, V lost 4 bases, and 4 bases had no gene match. The CDR3 sequence: CASSTGQGGTEAFF. The CDR3 DNA reads TGTGCCAGCAGCACCGGACAGGGGGGCACTGAAGCTTTCTTT.

The chain has TRBV6-6 and TRBJ1-1, with TRBD1 identical over 8 bases. Unmatched junction bases numbered 4, after V lost 8 bases and J lost 5 bases. The CDR3 has 12 amino acids. The V gene's germline CDR1 is MNHNY and CDR2 SVGAGI (reference sequence). The CDR3 region is CASYRGRTEAFF. CDR3 nucleotides: TGTGCCAGCTACAGGGGGAGGACTGAAGCTTTCTTT.

V is TRBV6-5 and J is TRBJ1-1, with 9 bases matching TRBD1. The V segment lost 0 bases and the J segment 6 bases; nucleotides outside the gene matches: 2. The CDR3 runs to 14 residues. Germline-derived CDR1 and CDR2 are MNHEY and SVGAGI. The CDR3 bases are TGTGCCAGCAGTTACTCGGACAGGGGCCCTGAAGCTTTCTTT. Its translation is CASSYSDRGPEAFF.

The rearrangement uses TRBV29-1 and TRBJ1-1; D uncertain. CDR1 is SQVTM and CDR2 is ANQGSEA in the germline V gene. The length of the CDR3 is 14 residues. Trimming took off 3 bases at V and 11 bases at J, with 22 bases between the two ends. The CDR3 nucleotides are TGCAGCGTTGACCGGTCCGGGAAGTCTGGGGAGGCTTTCTTT. The encoded protein is CSVDRSGKSGEAFF.

The chain links TRBV2 to TRBJ1-1; 7 bases are shared with TRBD1. This CDR3 comprises 15 residues. J lost 4 bases, V lost 6 bases, and 11 bases had no gene match. Germline V gene lookup returns CDR1 SNHLY and CDR2 FYNNEI. The CDR3 sequence is CASSNDRVWGTEAFF. The CDR3 nucleotides read TGTGCCAGCAGCAACGACAGGGTTTGGGGCACTGAAGCTTTCTTT.

This clone was seen just once. J is TRBJ2-7 and V is TRBV5-1; possibly TRBD1 for D (7 bases). The germline V and J ends were trimmed by 4 bases and 3 bases, with 11 bases remaining between them. Looked up from germline, CDR1 is SGHRS and CDR2 is YFSETQ. The CDR3 loop spans 13 amino acids. CDR3 residues: CASSTQGGYEQYF. DNA for the CDR3: TGCGCCAGCAGCACGCAGGGGGGCTACGAGCAGTACTTC.

The chain couples TRBV13 to TRBJ2-1; 14 nucleotides match TRBD2. The V segment lost 6 bases and the J segment 8 bases; nucleotides outside the gene matches: 9. In germline, CDR1 is PRHDT, CDR2 FYEKMQ (reference sequence). CDR3 length equals 16 residues. The chain's CDR3 is CASSSTGLAGDDEQFF. For the CDR3, the DNA is TGTGCCAGCAGTTCTACGGGACTAGCGGGAGATGATGAGCAGTTCTTC.

This clone came up a few times. The junction departs from germline at one end; a sequencing error may be responsible. The chain carries TRBV30 and TRBJ1-5, with 9 bases that match TRBD1. This CDR3 contains 14 residues. CDR1 is GTSNPN and CDR2 is SVGIG in the germline V gene (reference sequence). The CDR3 region is CAWSGGTGNQPQNF. The CDR3 DNA follows: TGTGCCTGGAGTGGAGGGACAGGGAATCAGCCCCAGAATTTT.

The V and J genes are TRBV2 and TRBJ1-5; possible D gene TRBD1, 6 bases. The CDR3 contains 17 residues. CDR1 is SNHLY, CDR2 FYNNEI, per germline. V was shortened by 1 base and J by 7 bases, with 20 bases between the two germline ends. In nucleotides, the CDR3 is TGTGCCAGCAGTGAAGTCGGGCCCTGGTCAGGGGACCAGCCCCAGCATTTT. As protein: CASSEVGPWSGDQPQHF.

This rearrangement joins TRBV5-1 to TRBJ2-5; 7 positions match TRBD1. The CDR3 totals 14 residues. V lost 4 bases, J lost 1 base, and 4 bases stayed unmatched. Germline loops: CDR1 SGHRS, CDR2 YFSETQ. The CDR3 DNA reads as TGCGCCAGCAGCCTAGGGGGCTCCCAAGAGACCCAGTACTTC. The encoded protein is CASSLGGSQETQYF.

This rearrangement joins TRBV20-1 to TRBJ2-7; a possible D gene is TRBD1 (6 bases). The V gene's germline CDR1 is DFQATT and CDR2 SNEGSKA (reference sequence). The V gene lost 7 bases and the J gene lost 5 bases, with 9 bases spanning the gap. This CDR3 has 10 amino acids. CDR3 in amino acids: CSVWTDEQYF. Here the CDR3 DNA reads TGCAGTGTTTGGACAGACGAGCAGTACTTC.

This rearrangement joins TRBV5-1 to TRBJ2-7, with D tentatively TRBD2 (12 bases). Trimming cost V 3 bases and J 0 bases, with 22 bases left between them. Germline assignment: CDR1 SGHRS and CDR2 YFSETQ. The CDR3 spans 18 residues. The CDR3 coding sequence is TGCGCCAGCAGCTACGGGACAGGGGGACTAGCGGGCTCCTACGAGCAGTACTTC. Translation: CASSYGTGGLAGSYEQYF.

V is TRBV7-9 and J is TRBJ1-1; possible D gene TRBD1, 6 bases. CDR3 length: 16 amino acids. Trimming shortened V by 0 bases and J by 4 bases, and 15 bases separated the two germline ends. Germline V gene sequence: CDR1 SEHNR, CDR2 FQNEAQ (reference sequence). CDR3 DNA: TGTGCCAGCAGCTTAGCCCGAAACAGGGTTTTCACTGAAGCTTTCTTT. Encoded protein: CASSLARNRVFTEAFF.

This sequence joins TRBV5-6 and TRBJ2-1, with TRBD1 matching 9 bases. V shed 4 bases, J shed 8 bases, and the junction held 10 bases outside the gene matches. Germline CDR1 and CDR2: SGHDT and YYEEEE. There are 15 residues in the CDR3. The CDR3 spells CASSPDRGGSDEQFF. The CDR3 DNA is TGTGCCAGCAGCCCCGACAGGGGGGGTTCCGATGAGCAGTTCTTC.

Written as DNA, the CDR3 is TGTGCCAGCAGCTCGGGACAGTACTACGAGCAGTACTTC. This codes for CASSSGQYYEQYF. V is TRBV7-9 and J is TRBJ2-7; 7 bases are a match to TRBD1. The ends lost 4 bases at V and 3 bases at J; junction bases unmatched: 3. The CDR3 is 13 residues long. Germline lookup yields CDR1 SEHNR and CDR2 FQNEAQ (reference sequence).